At least ten counts were recorded for the clone carrying this TCR beta chain. Its antigen is still unknown. Amplified material comprised TCR beta CDR3 regions derived from RNA transcripts. Scientists carried out first-round RT-PCR using HTBI primers and then a second-round multiplex PCR. TCRdb redid the calling of the multiplex PCR reads with MiXCR, one entry per CDR3 protein. The sample contains 450,000 or so distinct CDR3 sequences, around 15% of which appear only once. These data originate in a study of Graves' ophthalmopathy and Graves' hyperthyroidism. Study in general: The collection of peripheral blood took place at initial diagnosis, before any treatment.

Study results and limitations: An 81.08% specificity and around 90% sensitivity were achieved by a 13-signature model that separated ophthalmopathy from stable hyperthyroidism.

Trimming at V came to 1 base and at J to 4 bases, leaving 13 bases not matched to a gene. This CDR3 has 19 residues. Excluded were patients with other autoimmune diseases, uncontrolled infections, pregnancy or lactation. The sequencing sample was made of blood. The receptor was isolated from a woman in her 30s with Graves' ophthalmopathy. This chain connects TRBV12-3 or TRBV12-4 to TRBJ2-2; TRBD1 agrees at 9 bases. The CDR3 loop reads CASSLVFGTGSMGTGELFF. The CDR3, as DNA: TGTGCCAGCAGTTTAGTTTTCGGGACAGGGTCAATGGGCACCGGGGAGCTGTTTTTT.